This T cell receptor beta chain emerged from a study of follicular helper T cells after annual influenza vaccination. Time point indicated: 2014-2015 season, pre-vaccination. Donors with HIV/AIDS, active malignancy, immunomodulators or active illness were excluded. Blood volume per time point ranged from about 35 to 100 mL. The data were produced by immunoSEQ multiplex PCR, yet TCRdb's version contains in-frame clones alone and is incomplete. The sample lists more than 10,000 clones, over 65% occurring once. CDR3 size: 16 residues. Germline V gene lookup returns CDR1 SGHVS and CDR2 FNYEAQ. After removal of 2 bases from V and 4 bases from J, the junction contained 6 bases not matched to a gene.

Source: CXCR5- memory CD4+ T cells sorted from blood, taken on the day of influenza vaccination. V usage is TRBV7-6 and J usage is TRBJ2-3; 10 bases are shared with TRBD1. The sequence was obtained from an adult who received the influenza vaccine. CDR3 sequence: CASSLLGQGMADTQYF. The CDR3 DNA sequence: TGTGCCAGCAGCTTATTGGGACAGGGGATGGCAGATACGCAGTATTTT.